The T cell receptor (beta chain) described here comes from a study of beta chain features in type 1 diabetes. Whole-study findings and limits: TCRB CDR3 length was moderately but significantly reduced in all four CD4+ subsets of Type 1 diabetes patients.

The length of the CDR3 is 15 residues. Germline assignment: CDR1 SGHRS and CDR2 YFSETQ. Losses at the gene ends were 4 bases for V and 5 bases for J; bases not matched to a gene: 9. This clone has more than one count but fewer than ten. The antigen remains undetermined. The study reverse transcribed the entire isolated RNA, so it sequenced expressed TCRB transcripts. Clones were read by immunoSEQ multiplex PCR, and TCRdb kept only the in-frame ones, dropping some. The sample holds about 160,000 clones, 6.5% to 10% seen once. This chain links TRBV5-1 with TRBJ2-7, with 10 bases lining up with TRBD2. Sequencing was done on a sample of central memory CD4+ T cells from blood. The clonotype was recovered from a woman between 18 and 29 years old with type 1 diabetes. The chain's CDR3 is CASSPLAGDVDEQYF. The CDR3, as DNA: TGCGCCAGCAGCCCTCTAGCGGGAGATGTCGACGAGCAGTACTTC. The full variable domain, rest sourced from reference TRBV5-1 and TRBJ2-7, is KAGVTQTPRYLIKTRGQQVTLSCSPISGHRSVSWYQQTPGQGLQFLFEYFSETQRNKGNFPGRFSGRQFSNSRSEMNVSTLELGDSALYLCASSPLAGDVDEQYFGPGTRLTVT.